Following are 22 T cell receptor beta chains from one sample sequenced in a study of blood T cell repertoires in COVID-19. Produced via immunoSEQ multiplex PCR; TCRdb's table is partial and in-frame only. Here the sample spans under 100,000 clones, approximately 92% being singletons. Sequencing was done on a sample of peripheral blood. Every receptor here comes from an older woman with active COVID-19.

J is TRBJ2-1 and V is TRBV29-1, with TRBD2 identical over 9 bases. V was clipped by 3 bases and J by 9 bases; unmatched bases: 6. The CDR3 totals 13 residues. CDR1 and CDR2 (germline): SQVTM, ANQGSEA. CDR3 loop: CSVDRGRAGEQFF. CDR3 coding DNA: TGCAGCGTTGATCGCGGGAGGGCAGGTGAGCAGTTCTTC.

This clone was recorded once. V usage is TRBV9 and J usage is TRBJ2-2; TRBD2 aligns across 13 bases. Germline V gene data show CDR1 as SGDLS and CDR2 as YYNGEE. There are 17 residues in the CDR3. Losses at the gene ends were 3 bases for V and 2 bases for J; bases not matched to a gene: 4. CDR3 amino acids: CASSGLAGGPNTGELFF. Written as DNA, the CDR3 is TGTGCCAGCAGCGGACTAGCGGGGGGTCCTAACACCGGGGAGCTGTTTTTT.

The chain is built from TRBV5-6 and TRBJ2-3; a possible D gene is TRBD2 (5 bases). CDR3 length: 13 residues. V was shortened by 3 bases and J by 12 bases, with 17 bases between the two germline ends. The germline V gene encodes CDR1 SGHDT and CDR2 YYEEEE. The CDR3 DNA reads TGTGCCAGCAGCTCCACCTACGGGGTGATCCAGTATTTT. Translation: CASSSTYGVIQYF.

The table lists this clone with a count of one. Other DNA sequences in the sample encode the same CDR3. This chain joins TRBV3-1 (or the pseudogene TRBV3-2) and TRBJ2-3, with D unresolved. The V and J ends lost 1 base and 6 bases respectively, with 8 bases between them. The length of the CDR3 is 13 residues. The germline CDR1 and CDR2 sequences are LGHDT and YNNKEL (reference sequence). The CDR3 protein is CASSQVVADTQYF. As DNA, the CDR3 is TGTGCCAGCAGCCAAGTCGTAGCTGATACGCAGTATTTT.

The CDR3: CASSKIPEDRGKGYTF. The DNA of the CDR3 is TGTGCCAGTAGTAAAATACCCGAGGACAGGGGGAAAGGCTACACCTTC. The chain combines TRBV19 with TRBJ1-2, with TRBD1 matching over 10 bases. The V gene's germline CDR1 is LNHDA and CDR2 SQIVND (reference sequence). J was trimmed by 8 bases and V by 4 bases; bases with no gene match: 13. This CDR3 comprises 16 residues.

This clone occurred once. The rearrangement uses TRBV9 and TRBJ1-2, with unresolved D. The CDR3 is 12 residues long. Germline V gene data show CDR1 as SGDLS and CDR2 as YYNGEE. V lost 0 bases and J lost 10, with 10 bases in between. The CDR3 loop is CASSVGWEDYTF. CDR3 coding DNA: TGTGCCAGCAGCGTAGGGTGGGAGGACTACACCTTC.

This chain's CDR3 is CASSPPSALADSYNEQFF. CDR3 in DNA: TGCGCCAGCAGCCCCCCGTCCGCCCTAGCGGACTCCTACAATGAGCAGTTCTTC. This chain connects TRBV4-1 to TRBJ2-1; 7 nucleotides agree with TRBD2. CDR3 size: 18 residues. J gave up 0 bases and V 4 bases, and 12 bases lay outside the gene matches. Per germline, CDR1 MGHRA and CDR2 YSYEKL.

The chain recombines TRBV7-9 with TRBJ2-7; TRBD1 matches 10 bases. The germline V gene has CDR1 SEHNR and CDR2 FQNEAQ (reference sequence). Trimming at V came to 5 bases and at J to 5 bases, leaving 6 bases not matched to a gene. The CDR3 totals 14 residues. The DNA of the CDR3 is TGTGCCAGCAGCATCGGACAGGGGGTTAACGAGCAGTACTTC. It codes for CASSIGQGVNEQYF.

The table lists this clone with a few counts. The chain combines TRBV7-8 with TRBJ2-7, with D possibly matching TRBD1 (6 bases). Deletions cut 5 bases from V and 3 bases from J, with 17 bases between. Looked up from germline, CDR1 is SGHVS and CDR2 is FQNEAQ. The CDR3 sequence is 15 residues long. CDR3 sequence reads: CASSPRSGENYEQYF. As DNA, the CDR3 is TGTGCCAGCAGCCCCCGGTCAGGGGAAAACTACGAGCAGTACTTC. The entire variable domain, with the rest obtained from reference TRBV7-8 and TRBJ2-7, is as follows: GAGVSQSPRYKVAKRGQDVALRCDPISGHVSLFWYQQALGQGPEFLTYFQNEAQLDKSGLPSDRFFAERPEGSVSTLKIQRTQQEDSAVYLCASSPRSGENYEQYFGPGTRLTVT.

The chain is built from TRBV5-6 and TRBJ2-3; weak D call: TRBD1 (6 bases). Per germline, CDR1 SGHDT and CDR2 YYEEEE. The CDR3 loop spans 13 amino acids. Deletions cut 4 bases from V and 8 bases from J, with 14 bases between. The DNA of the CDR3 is TGTGCCAGCAGCCTCCCACAGGGTAGTACGCAGTATTTT. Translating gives CASSLPQGSTQYF.

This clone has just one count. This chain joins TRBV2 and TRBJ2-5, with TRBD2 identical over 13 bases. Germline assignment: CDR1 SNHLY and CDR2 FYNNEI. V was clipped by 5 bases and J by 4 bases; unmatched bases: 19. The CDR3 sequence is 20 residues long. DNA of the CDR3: TGTGCCAGCAGTTACGATCGACTAGCGGGAGGCCCATCAACAAGAGAGACCCAGTACTTC. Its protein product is CASSYDRLAGGPSTRETQYF.

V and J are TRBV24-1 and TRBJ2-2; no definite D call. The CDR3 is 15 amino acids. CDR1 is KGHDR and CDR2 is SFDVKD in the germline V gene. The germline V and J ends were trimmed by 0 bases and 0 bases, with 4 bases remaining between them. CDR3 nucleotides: TGTGCCACCAGTGATTTGCGTGCGAACACCGGGGAGCTGTTTTTT. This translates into CATSDLRANTGELFF.

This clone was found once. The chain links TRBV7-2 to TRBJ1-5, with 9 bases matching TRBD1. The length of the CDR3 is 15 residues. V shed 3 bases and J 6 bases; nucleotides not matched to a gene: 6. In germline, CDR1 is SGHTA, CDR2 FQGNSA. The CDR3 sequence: CASSLVQGAGQPQHF. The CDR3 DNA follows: TGTGCCAGCAGCTTGGTACAGGGGGCGGGTCAGCCCCAGCATTTT. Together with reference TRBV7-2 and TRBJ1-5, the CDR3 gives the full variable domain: GAGVSQSPSNKVTEKGKDVELRCDPISGHTALYWYRQSLGQGLEFLIYFQGNSAPDKSGLPSDRFSAERTGGSVSTLTIQRTQQEDSAVYLCASSLVQGAGQPQHFGDGTRLSIL.

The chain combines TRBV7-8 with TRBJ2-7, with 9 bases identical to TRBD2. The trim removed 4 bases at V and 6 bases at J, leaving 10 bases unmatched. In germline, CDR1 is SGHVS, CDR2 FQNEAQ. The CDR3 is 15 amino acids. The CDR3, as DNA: TGTGCCAGCAGCTCCCGACGGCTAGCGGGGCCCGAGCAGTACTTC. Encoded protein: CASSSRRLAGPEQYF.

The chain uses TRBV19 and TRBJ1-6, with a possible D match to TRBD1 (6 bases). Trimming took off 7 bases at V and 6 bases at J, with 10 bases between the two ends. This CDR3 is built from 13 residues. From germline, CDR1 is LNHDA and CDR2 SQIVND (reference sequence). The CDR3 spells CASNRQVNSPLHF. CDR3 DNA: TGTGCCAGTAATCGACAGGTTAATTCACCCCTCCACTTT.

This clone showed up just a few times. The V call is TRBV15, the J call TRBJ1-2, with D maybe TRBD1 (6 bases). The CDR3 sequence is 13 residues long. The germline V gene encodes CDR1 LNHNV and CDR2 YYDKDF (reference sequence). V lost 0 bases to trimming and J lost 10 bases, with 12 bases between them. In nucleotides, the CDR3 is TGTGCCACCAGCAGAGATGAGGCAGGGGACTACACCTTC. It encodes CATSRDEAGDYTF.

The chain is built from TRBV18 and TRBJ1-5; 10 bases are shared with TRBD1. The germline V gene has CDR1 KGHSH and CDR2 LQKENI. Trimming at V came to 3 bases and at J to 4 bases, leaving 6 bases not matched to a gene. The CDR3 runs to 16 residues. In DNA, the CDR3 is TGTGCCAGCTCACCCGGGCGGACAGGGGGAAATCAGCCCCAGCATTTT. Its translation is CASSPGRTGGNQPQHF.

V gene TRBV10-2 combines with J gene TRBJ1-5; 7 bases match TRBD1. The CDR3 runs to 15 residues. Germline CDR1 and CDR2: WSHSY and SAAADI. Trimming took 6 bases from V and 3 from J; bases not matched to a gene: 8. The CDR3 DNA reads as TGCGCCAGCAGCCAGGGACAGAGCGTCAATCAGCCCCAGCATTTT. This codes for CASSQGQSVNQPQHF.

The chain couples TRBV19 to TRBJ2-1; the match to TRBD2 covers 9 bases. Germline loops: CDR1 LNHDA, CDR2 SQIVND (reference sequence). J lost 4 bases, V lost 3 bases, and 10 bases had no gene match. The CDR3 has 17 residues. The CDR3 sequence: CASSMGLAGFYYNEQFF. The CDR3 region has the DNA TGTGCCAGTAGTATGGGCCTAGCGGGATTTTATTACAATGAGCAGTTCTTC.

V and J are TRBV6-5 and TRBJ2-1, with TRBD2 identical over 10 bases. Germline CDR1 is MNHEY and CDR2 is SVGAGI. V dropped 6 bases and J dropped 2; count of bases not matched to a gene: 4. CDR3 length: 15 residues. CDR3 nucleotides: TGTGCCAGCAGATGGGGACTAGCGACCTACAATGAGCAGTTCTTC. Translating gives CASRWGLATYNEQFF.

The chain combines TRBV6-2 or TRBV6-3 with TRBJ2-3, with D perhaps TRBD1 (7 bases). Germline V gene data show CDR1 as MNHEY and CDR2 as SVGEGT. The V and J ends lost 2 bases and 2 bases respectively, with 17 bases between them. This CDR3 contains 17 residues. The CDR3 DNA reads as TGTGCCAGCAGTTACCTTCAGGGGGGTCTTTCCACAGATACGCAGTATTTT. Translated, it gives CASSYLQGGLSTDTQYF.

CDR3 residues: CASRRWEVTEAFF. CDR3 in DNA: TGTGCCAGCAGACGATGGGAGGTGACTGAAGCTTTCTTT. The chain employs TRBV11-2 and TRBJ1-1, with no clear D. The CDR3 is made up of 13 amino acids. Trimming cost V 6 bases and J 5 bases, with 13 bases left between them. Per the germline V gene, CDR1 is SGHAT and CDR2 is FQNNGV.